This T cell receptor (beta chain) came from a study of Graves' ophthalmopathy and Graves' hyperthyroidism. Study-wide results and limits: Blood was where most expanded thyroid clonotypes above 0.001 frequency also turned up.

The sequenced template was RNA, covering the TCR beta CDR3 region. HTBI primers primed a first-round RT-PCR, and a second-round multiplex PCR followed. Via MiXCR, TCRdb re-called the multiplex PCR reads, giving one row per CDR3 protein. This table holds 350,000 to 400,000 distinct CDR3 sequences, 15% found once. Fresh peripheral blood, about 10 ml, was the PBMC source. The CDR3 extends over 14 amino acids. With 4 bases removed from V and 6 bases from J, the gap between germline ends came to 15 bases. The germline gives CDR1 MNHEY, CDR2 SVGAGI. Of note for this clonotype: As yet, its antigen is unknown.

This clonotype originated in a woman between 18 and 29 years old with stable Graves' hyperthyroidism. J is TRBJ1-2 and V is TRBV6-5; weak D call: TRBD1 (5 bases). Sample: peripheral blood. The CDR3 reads CASSSRGYMNGYTF. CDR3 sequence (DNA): TGTGCCAGCAGTTCAAGGGGATATATGAATGGCTACACCTTC.